This T cell receptor beta chain emerged from a study of beta chain features in type 1 diabetes. Study outcomes and limitations: The naive, central memory and Treg TCRB repertoires showed an apparent similarity that was greater among patients than among healthy donors. There was a moderate but significant shortening of TCRB CDR3s in all four CD4+ subsets of Type 1 diabetes patients.

The table lists this clone with a few counts. Its matching antigen is unknown. The CDR3 is 17 residues long. Germline CDR1 reads MGHRA; CDR2 reads YSYEKL. Trimming cost V 0 bases and J 5 bases, with 18 bases left between them. Investigators reverse transcribed all isolated RNA, so they sequenced expressed TCRB transcripts. Libraries were prepared by immunoSEQ multiplex PCR; TCRdb keeps only in-frame clonotypes and omits some of them. This table has hundreds of thousands of clones, about an eighth appearing once. CD4+ cells of the naive, central memory, regulatory and stem cell-like memory types were sorted via CD45RO/CCR7/CD25/CD127/CD95/CD27.

The genes are TRBV4-1 and TRBJ2-3; TRBD2 might be the D (5 bases). Sequencing used naive CD4+ T cells from blood. This TCR was sampled from a man aged 18 to 29 with type 1 diabetes. This CDR3 is CASSQDRSGSREDTQYF. The CDR3, as DNA: TGCGCCAGCAGCCAAGATCGCAGCGGTTCGAGGGAAGATACGCAGTATTTT.